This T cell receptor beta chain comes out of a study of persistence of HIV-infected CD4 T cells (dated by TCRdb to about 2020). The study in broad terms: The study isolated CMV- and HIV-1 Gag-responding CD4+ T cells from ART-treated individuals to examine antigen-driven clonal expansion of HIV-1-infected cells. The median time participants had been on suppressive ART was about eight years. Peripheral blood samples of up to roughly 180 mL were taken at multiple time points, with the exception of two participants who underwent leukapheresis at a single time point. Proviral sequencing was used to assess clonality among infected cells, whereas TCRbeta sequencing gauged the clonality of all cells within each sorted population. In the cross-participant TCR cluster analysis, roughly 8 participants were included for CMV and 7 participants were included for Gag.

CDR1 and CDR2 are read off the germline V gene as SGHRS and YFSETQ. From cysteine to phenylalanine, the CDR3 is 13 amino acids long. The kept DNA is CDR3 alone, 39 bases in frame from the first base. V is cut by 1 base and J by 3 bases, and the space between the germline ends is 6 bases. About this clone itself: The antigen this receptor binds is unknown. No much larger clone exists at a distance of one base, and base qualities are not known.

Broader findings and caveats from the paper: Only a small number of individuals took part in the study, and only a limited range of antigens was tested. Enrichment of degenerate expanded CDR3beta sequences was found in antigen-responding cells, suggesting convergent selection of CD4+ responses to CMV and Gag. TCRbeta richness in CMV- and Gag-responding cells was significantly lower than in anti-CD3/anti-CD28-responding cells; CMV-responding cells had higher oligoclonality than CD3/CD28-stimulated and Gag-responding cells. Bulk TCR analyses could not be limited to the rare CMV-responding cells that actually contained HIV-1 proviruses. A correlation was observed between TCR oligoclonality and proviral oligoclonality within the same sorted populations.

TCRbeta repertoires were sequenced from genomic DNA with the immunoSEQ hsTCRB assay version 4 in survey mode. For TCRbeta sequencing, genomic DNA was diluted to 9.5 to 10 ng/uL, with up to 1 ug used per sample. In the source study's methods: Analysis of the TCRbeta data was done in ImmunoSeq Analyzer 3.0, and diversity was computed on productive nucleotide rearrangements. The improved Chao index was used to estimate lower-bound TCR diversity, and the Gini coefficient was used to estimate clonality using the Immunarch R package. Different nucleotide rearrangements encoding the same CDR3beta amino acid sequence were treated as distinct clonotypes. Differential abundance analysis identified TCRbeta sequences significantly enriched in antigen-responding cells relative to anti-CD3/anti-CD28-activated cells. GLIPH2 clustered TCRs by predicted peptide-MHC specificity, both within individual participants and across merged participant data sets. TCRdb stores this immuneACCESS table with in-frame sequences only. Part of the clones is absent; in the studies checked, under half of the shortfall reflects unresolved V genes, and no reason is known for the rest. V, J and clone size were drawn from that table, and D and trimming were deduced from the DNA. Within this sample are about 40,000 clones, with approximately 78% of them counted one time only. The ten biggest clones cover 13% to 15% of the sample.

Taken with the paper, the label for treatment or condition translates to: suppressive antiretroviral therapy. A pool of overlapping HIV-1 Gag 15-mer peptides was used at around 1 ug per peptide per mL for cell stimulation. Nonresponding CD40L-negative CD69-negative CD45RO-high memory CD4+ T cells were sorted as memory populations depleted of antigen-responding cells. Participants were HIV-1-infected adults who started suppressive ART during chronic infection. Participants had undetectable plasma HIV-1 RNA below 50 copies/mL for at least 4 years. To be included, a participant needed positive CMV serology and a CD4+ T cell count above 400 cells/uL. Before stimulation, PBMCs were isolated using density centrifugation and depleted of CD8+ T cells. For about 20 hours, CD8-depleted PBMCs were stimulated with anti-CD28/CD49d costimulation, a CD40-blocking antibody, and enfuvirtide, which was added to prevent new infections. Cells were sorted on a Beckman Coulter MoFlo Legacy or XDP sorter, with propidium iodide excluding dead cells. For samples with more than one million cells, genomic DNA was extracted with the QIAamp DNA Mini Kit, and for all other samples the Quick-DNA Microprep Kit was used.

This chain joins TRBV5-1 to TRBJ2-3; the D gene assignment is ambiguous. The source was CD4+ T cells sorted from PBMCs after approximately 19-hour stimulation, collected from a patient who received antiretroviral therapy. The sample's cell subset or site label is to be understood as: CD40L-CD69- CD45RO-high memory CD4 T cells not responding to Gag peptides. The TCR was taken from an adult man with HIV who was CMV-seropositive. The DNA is TGCGCCAGCAGCTTGAGCCCTACAGATACGCAGTATTTT. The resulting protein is CASSLSPTDTQYF. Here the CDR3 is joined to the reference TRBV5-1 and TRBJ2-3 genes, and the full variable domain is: KAGVTQTPRYLIKTRGQQVTLSCSPISGHRSVSWYQQTPGQGLQFLFEYFSETQRNKGNFPGRFSGRQFSNSRSEMNVSTLELGDSALYLCASSLSPTDTQYFGPGTRLTVL.